This paragraph reports one T cell receptor beta chain. Antigen unknown. The CDR3 consists of 14 residues. The germline V gene encodes CDR1 LGHNT and CDR2 FRNRAP. V was shortened by 5 bases and J by 0 bases, with 9 bases between the two germline ends. The data stem from a study of graft-versus-host responses after intestinal transplantation. Across the whole study: Transplant recipients had multivisceral, liver-intestinal, or isolated intestinal grafts. The recipients all started with anti-thymocyte globulin induction and then took tacrolimus and steroids for about three years.

Generated by immunoSEQ multiplex PCR, the TCRdb table keeps only in-frame clones and is missing some. The sample has some 110,000 clones, just over 90% seen once. Notes on the study in general: Recipient marrow held GvH clones, some first seen in ileum or blood. Early HvG declines after transplant were associated with peak circulating GvH clone levels.

The clonotype originates from a human donor who received an intestinal transplant. The rearrangement uses TRBV12-5 and TRBJ2-3, with D possibly being TRBD1 (5 bases). The sequences come from unstimulated CD4+ T cells sorted from spleen or lymph node cells, collected before intestinal transplant. The CDR3 is CASGIGASTDTQYF. Here the CDR3 DNA reads TGTGCTAGTGGTATAGGGGCTAGCACAGATACGCAGTATTTT.